The entry below gives a single TCR beta chain sequence along with its context. This record comes from a study of T cell responses to AZD1222 COVID-19 vaccine. Trimming pared 6 bases from V and 7 bases from J, leaving 6 bases between. The CDR3 runs to 11 residues. Measured with immunoSEQ multiplex PCR; TCRdb has only the in-frame clones, and not every one. The profile covers 100,000 to 130,000 clones, with about 85% appearing a single time and roughly 5% taken by the ten largest. The chain employs TRBV12-3 or TRBV12-4 and TRBJ1-4; D unresolved. This receptor was identified in an adult who received the AZD1222 COVID-19 vaccine. Sample: peripheral blood, taken 28 days after the second AZD1222 dose. The CDR3 DNA is TGTGCCAGCAGCCCCTCTGAAAAACTGTTTTTT. Amino acid sequence: CASSPSEKLFF.